This passage covers 20 T cell receptor beta chains from one sample sequenced in a study of human versus mouse CDR3 diversity and MHC coevolution. Data came from immunoSEQ multiplex PCR; TCRdb stores just in-frame clones and leaves some out. This table has some 82,000 clones, 85% to 95% appearing once. Sequenced material: naive CD4+ T cells from blood. Subset given: CD45RO-negative CD62L-positive naive CD4 T cells. These receptors were collected from a person between 25 and 69 years old in good health.

This clone has more than one count but fewer than ten. J is TRBJ1-4 and V is TRBV10-3; 7 bases map to TRBD1. Germline CDR1 is ENHRY and CDR2 is SYGVKD. The V segment lost 8 bases and the J segment 4 bases; nucleotides outside the gene matches: 7. This CDR3 is 14 amino acids long. CDR3 loop: CAIRGTAHNEKLFF. The CDR3 nucleotides are TGTGCCATCCGCGGGACAGCACATAATGAAAAACTGTTTTTT.

V usage is TRBV5-1 and J usage is TRBJ1-1; D remains unclear. The germline V gene has CDR1 SGHRS and CDR2 YFSETQ. The CDR3 consists of 15 residues. The V end lost 0 bases, the J end lost 1 base, and 10 bases lay between the germline ends. This CDR3 reads CASSLALTSNTEAFF. The CDR3 DNA is TGCGCCAGCAGCTTGGCGCTCACTTCGAACACTGAAGCTTTCTTT.

This clone has just one count. The chain carries TRBV7-9 and TRBJ2-7; a possible D gene is TRBD1 (5 bases). The CDR3 runs 15 residues. The germline V gene has CDR1 SEHNR and CDR2 FQNEAQ (reference sequence). Trimming pared 5 bases from V and 7 bases from J, leaving 21 bases between. The CDR3 loop reads CASSGDSMQSWEQYF. The CDR3 coding sequence is TGTGCCAGCAGCGGAGACAGTATGCAGTCTTGGGAGCAGTACTTC.

The J gene is TRBJ2-5, the V gene TRBV27; D unclear. Trimming removed 5 bases at V and 7 bases at J, with 14 bases between. Germline assignment: CDR1 MNHEY and CDR2 SMNVEV (reference sequence). This CDR3 has 13 amino acids. The CDR3 bases are TGTGCCAGCAGTCCCCCCGGTGTCGTGACCCAGTACTTC. Translating gives CASSPPGVVTQYF.

V gene TRBV5-1 combines with J gene TRBJ2-5; the match to TRBD1 covers 10 bases. The J call may be in error: the DNA end matches TRBJ2-7 better. Germline CDR1 is SGHRS and CDR2 is YFSETQ. The CDR3 extends over 15 amino acids. The CDR3 reads CASSSTGTGAYEQYF. DNA of the CDR3: TGCGCCAGCAGCTCTACCGGGACAGGGGCCTACGAGCAGTACTTC.

The CDR3 DNA follows: TGTGCCAGCAGCCCCCTGACAGGAAATAGCAATCAGCCCCAGCATTTT. It encodes CASSPLTGNSNQPQHF. The chain recombines TRBV28 with TRBJ1-5; the D gene is possibly TRBD1 (6 bases). This CDR3 region has 16 residues. V lost 6 bases and J 0 bases, leaving 15 bases between the germline ends. Germline CDR1 MDHEN, CDR2 SYDVKM. Variable domain in full (rest from reference TRBV28 and TRBJ1-5): DVKVTQSSRYLVKRTGEKVFLECVQDMDHENMFWYRQDPGLGLRLIYFSYDVKMKEKGDIPEGYSVSREKKERFSLILESASTNQTSMYLCASSPLTGNSNQPQHFGDGTRLSIL.

A note on this clone: Other nucleotide sequences in the sample specify the same CDR3. The chain is built from TRBV5-4 and TRBJ1-1; D remains unclear. The V end lost 5 bases, the J end lost 0 bases, and 8 bases lay between the germline ends. This CDR3 is 13 amino acids long. Germline CDR1 is SGHNT and CDR2 is YYREEE (reference sequence). CDR3 coding DNA: TGTGCCAGCAGTCTTAGCTTGAACACTGAAGCTTTCTTT. As protein: CASSLSLNTEAFF.

The chain joins TRBV30 to TRBJ2-3, with 8 bases identical to TRBD1. The V segment lost 3 bases and the J segment 9 bases; nucleotides outside the gene matches: 11. CDR3 size: 14 residues. Germline CDR1 and CDR2: GTSNPN and SVGIG (reference sequence). The CDR3 region is CAWSATGGKRTQYF. In DNA form, the CDR3 reads TGTGCCTGGAGCGCTACAGGGGGGAAGAGGACGCAGTATTTT.

This chain connects TRBV23-1 to TRBJ1-4; D is ambiguous. TRBV23-1 is an ORF, with its function uncertain. The V gene lost 7 bases and the J gene lost 1 base, with 13 bases spanning the gap. The CDR3 length is 15 residues. This chain's CDR3 is CASTPLNITNEKLFF. CDR3 nucleotides: TGCGCCAGCACGCCTTTGAACATAACTAATGAAAAACTGTTTTTT.

The chain is built from TRBV7-9 and TRBJ1-1; a possible D gene is TRBD1 (5 bases). The CDR3 has 13 amino acids. Germline V gene data show CDR1 as SEHNR and CDR2 as FQNEAQ (reference sequence). With 3 bases removed from V and 2 bases from J, the gap between germline ends came to 7 bases. The CDR3 nucleotides are TGTGCCAGCAGCTTTCAGGGAAACACTGAAGCTTTCTTT. Protein: CASSFQGNTEAFF.

This chain links TRBV5-4 with TRBJ1-1; no reliable D call. This CDR3 is built from 14 residues. Germline loops: CDR1 SGHNT, CDR2 YYREEE (reference sequence). The V end lost 6 bases, the J end lost 2 bases, and 14 bases lay between the germline ends. CDR3 region: CASTADGINTEAFF. In DNA form, the CDR3 reads TGTGCCAGCACCGCCGACGGGATAAACACTGAAGCTTTCTTT.

Only one count was recorded for this clone. This chain connects TRBV6-5 to TRBJ2-7, with TRBD1 as a possible D gene (6 bases). V lost 2 bases to trimming and J lost 1 base, with 15 bases between them. Germline V CDR1 and CDR2: MNHEY, SVGAGI. The CDR3 consists of 16 residues. CDR3 in DNA: TGTGCCAGCAGTTACACTTTACAGGGCGTATCCTACGAGCAGTACTTC. It codes for CASSYTLQGVSYEQYF.

The chain links TRBV28 to TRBJ1-2; no reliable D call. Germline V lookup: CDR1 MDHEN, CDR2 SYDVKM. The CDR3 runs to 13 residues. Deletions cut 1 base from V and 5 bases from J, with 8 bases between. CDR3 nucleotide sequence: TGTGCCAGCAGTTTATCGCAGATGTATGGCTACACCTTC. The encoded protein is CASSLSQMYGYTF.

This chain uses TRBV18 with TRBJ2-7; 7 bases map to TRBD1. This CDR3 contains 15 residues. V lost 1 base, J lost 2 bases, and 5 bases stayed unmatched. Germline lookup yields CDR1 KGHSH and CDR2 LQKENI. The CDR3 region is CASSPLGDSPYEQYF. DNA for the CDR3: TGTGCCAGCTCACCACTCGGGGACAGTCCCTACGAGCAGTACTTC.

J is TRBJ1-2 and V is TRBV5-1; D might be TRBD1 (5 bases). Germline values: CDR1 SGHRS, CDR2 YFSETQ. This CDR3 comprises 15 residues. Trimming removed 1 base from V and 2 bases from J, with 12 bases in between. The CDR3 coding sequence is TGCGCCAGCAGCTTGAATATAGGGGCCAACTATGGCTACACCTTC. It encodes CASSLNIGANYGYTF.

Only one count was recorded for this clone. The J gene is TRBJ1-3, the V gene TRBV7-8; no reliable D call. The CDR3 runs to 16 residues. The V end was cut by 1 base, the J end by 0 bases, with 10 bases between. Germline loops: CDR1 SGHVS, CDR2 FQNEAQ. The chain's CDR3 is CASSLDLASSGNTIYF. The CDR3 DNA reads TGTGCCAGCAGCTTAGATCTGGCAAGCTCTGGAAACACCATATATTTT. Combining the CDR3 with reference TRBV7-8 and TRBJ1-3 gives the whole variable domain GAGVSQSPRYKVAKRGQDVALRCDPISGHVSLFWYQQALGQGPEFLTYFQNEAQLDKSGLPSDRFFAERPEGSVSTLKIQRTQQEDSAVYLCASSLDLASSGNTIYFGEGSWLTVV.

This chain uses TRBV5-1 with TRBJ2-3; 10 bases line up with TRBD1. Trimming took 4 bases from V and 3 from J; bases not matched to a gene: 5. This CDR3 region has 15 residues. CDR1 and CDR2 from the germline V gene are SGHRS and YFSETQ. The CDR3, as DNA: TGCGCCAGCAGCACTGGACAGGGGGGGACAGATACGCAGTATTTT. It codes for CASSTGQGGTDTQYF. Based on the CDR3 plus reference TRBV5-1 and TRBJ2-3, the full variable domain is KAGVTQTPRYLIKTRGQQVTLSCSPISGHRSVSWYQQTPGQGLQFLFEYFSETQRNKGNFPGRFSGRQFSNSRSEMNVSTLELGDSALYLCASSTGQGGTDTQYFGPGTRLTVL.

The chain carries TRBV7-8 and TRBJ2-2; D possibly corresponds to TRBD2 (5 bases). V lost 5 bases and J lost 1, with 17 bases in between. This CDR3 region has 17 residues. In germline, CDR1 is SGHVS, CDR2 FQNEAQ. CDR3 bases: TGTGCCAGCAGCCCCCCAGCCTGGGAGAGGAACACCGGGGAGCTGTTTTTT. Translating gives CASSPPAWERNTGELFF.

The chain links TRBV5-1 to TRBJ2-7; 7 nucleotides agree with TRBD2. The germline V gene has CDR1 SGHRS and CDR2 YFSETQ. J gave up 3 bases and V 6 bases, and 9 bases lay outside the gene matches. The CDR3 totals 14 residues. The CDR3: CASTTGLGNYEQYF. CDR3 bases: TGCGCCAGCACCACAGGACTAGGAAACTACGAGCAGTACTTC.

The gene calls are TRBV4-2 and TRBJ1-2; a possible D gene is TRBD1 (6 bases). The CDR3 sequence is 14 residues long. Trimming pared 6 bases from V and 0 bases from J, leaving 11 bases between. The germline gives CDR1 LGHNA, CDR2 YNFKEQ. The chain's CDR3 is CASRASGANYGYTF. The CDR3 region has the DNA TGTGCCAGCAGAGCGTCAGGGGCTAACTATGGCTACACCTTC.